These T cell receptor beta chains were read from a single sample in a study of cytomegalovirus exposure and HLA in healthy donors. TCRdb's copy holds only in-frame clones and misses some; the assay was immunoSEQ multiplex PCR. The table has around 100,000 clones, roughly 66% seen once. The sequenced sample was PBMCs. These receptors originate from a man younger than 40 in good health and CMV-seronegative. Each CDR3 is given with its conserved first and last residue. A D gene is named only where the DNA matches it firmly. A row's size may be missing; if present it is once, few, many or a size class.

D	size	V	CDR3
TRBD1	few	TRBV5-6	CASSSLTGGYTEAFF
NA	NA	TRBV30	CAWCLGRGETQYF
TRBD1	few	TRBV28	CASSLGTGGPTNEKLFF
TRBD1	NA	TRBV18	CASSQGTGVTEAFF
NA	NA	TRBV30	CAWSNEANTEAFF
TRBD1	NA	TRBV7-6	CASSLGTGGSEQYF
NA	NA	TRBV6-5	CASSYRDRAYEQYF
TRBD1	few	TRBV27	CASSLGGQGSYGYTF
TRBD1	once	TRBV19	CASSIDLETGKFNEQFF
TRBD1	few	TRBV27	CASSTMGTAYPYEQYF
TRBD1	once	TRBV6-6	CASRTGGAGYTGELFF
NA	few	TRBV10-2	CASSGDAQETQYF
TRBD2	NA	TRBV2	CASSEAAYGLVGYEQYF
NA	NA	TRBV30	CAWKGLPETQYF
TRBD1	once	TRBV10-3	CAASGTGSNQPQHF
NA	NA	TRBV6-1	CASSPQGTGELFF
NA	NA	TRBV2	CASSKTGLPEAFF
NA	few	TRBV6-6	CATEQGTEAFF
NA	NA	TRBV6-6	CASSLGSYYGYTF
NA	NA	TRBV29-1	CSGHSLTGNTIYF
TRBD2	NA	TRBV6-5	CASSRGGVSQETQYF
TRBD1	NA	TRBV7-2	CASSSQGWQPQHF
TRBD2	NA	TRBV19	CASGGGGRGGETQYF
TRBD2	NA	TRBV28	CASRQAGKETQYF
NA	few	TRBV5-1	CASSLMSVSHEQYF
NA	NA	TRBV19	CASSINGQTSGANVLTF
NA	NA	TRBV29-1	CSVEGQEQFF